The 29 T cell receptor beta chains below come from one sample, sequenced in a study of blood T cell repertoires in COVID-19. Some clones are missing from TCRdb's copy, which holds only in-frame ones; the method was immunoSEQ multiplex PCR. This repertoire shows about 200,000 clones, approximately 84% found once; its top ten account for 1.9%. Sequenced: peripheral blood. These receptors came from a man aged 35-49 years with active or convalescent COVID-19.

This CDR3 reads CASSPRTGWGNQPQHF. The CDR3 DNA is TGTGCCAGCAGCCCTAGGACAGGGTGGGGCAATCAGCCCCAGCATTTT. The genes are TRBV11-2 and TRBJ1-5; 8 nucleotides agree with TRBD1. Trimming removed 5 bases from V and 2 bases from J; junction bases left unmatched: 8. Germline CDR1 is SGHAT and CDR2 is FQNNGV. This CDR3 region has 16 residues.

The chain recombines TRBV28 with TRBJ1-2; 7 nucleotides line up with TRBD1. Germline-derived CDR1 and CDR2 are MDHEN and SYDVKM. This CDR3 contains 16 residues. The J segment lost 3 bases and the V segment lost 5 bases, leaving 12 bases of the junction unmatched. CDR3 bases: TGTGCCAGCAGTGACCCGACAGGGATGGGTCACTATGGCTACACCTTC. Protein product: CASSDPTGMGHYGYTF.

This chain uses TRBV28 with TRBJ1-5; a weak D match, TRBD1 (6 bases). The CDR3 is 14 amino acids. Germline V gene lookup returns CDR1 MDHEN and CDR2 SYDVKM. Deletions cut 10 bases from V and 6 bases from J, with 19 bases between. The CDR3 reads CATGGGVMGQPQHF. The CDR3 DNA is TGTGCCACCGGAGGGGGGGTAATGGGTCAGCCCCAGCATTTT.

The rearrangement joins TRBV10-1 to TRBJ2-1, with TRBD2 matching 14 bases. The CDR3 covers 15 residues. Germline V gives CDR1 WNHNN, CDR2 SYGVQD (reference sequence). V shed 4 bases, J shed 9 bases, and the junction held 5 bases outside the gene matches. CDR3 in amino acids: CASSGGTSGRGEQFF. In DNA, the CDR3 is TGCGCCAGCAGTGGGGGGACTAGCGGGAGAGGTGAGCAGTTCTTC.

The rearrangement joins TRBV28 to TRBJ1-1; no clear D gene. Trimming removed 6 bases from V and 0 bases from J, with 8 bases in between. Germline loops: CDR1 MDHEN, CDR2 SYDVKM. This CDR3 has 13 residues. CDR3 protein: CASRSVLNTEAFF. CDR3 in DNA: TGTGCCAGCAGATCGGTGTTGAACACTGAAGCTTTCTTT.

The V and J genes are TRBV28 and TRBJ1-1; D is possibly TRBD1 (6 bases). This CDR3 has 15 amino acids. Germline CDR1 reads MDHEN; CDR2 reads SYDVKM. Trimming stripped 7 bases from V and 4 bases from J, with 19 bases between. CDR3 sequence reads: CASIPNGGRGTEAFF. CDR3 nucleotide sequence: TGTGCCAGCATCCCTAACGGGGGGCGCGGCACTGAAGCTTTCTTT.

The chain carries TRBV6-4 and TRBJ2-2, with TRBD2 identical over 14 bases. Germline loops: CDR1 MRHNA, CDR2 SNTAGT. The V segment lost 6 bases and the J segment 7 bases; nucleotides outside the gene matches: 4. There are 15 residues in the CDR3. DNA for the CDR3: TGTGCCAGCAGAGGGACTAGCGGGAGAGTCGGGGAGCTGTTTTTT. Encoded protein: CASRGTSGRVGELFF.

This sequence joins TRBV9 and TRBJ1-6, with 12 bases lining up with TRBD1. V shed 0 bases, J shed 9 bases, and the junction held 7 bases outside the gene matches. CDR1 and CDR2 (germline): SGDLS, YYNGEE. This CDR3 contains 17 residues. In nucleotides, the CDR3 is TGTGCCAGCAGCGTAGAAGGGACAGGGGGCGCAATTTCACCCCTCCACTTT. This gives the protein CASSVEGTGGAISPLHF.

In this sample, this clone turned up a few times. This sequence joins TRBV2 and TRBJ2-7, with 12 bases identical to TRBD1. The trim removed 6 bases at V and 5 bases at J, leaving 2 bases unmatched. This CDR3 has 13 amino acids. Germline-derived CDR1 and CDR2 are SNHLY and FYNNEI. CDR3: CASRGQGANEQYF. In nucleotides, the CDR3 is TGTGCCAGCAGGGGACAGGGGGCCAACGAGCAGTACTTC.

This clone was picked up one time. The rearrangement joins TRBV28 to TRBJ1-1, with unresolved D. Trimming cost V 3 bases and J 7 bases, with 9 bases left between them. This CDR3 is 12 amino acids long. The germline gives CDR1 MDHEN, CDR2 SYDVKM. CDR3 amino acids: CASSFPGIEAFF. CDR3 sequence (DNA): TGTGCCAGCAGTTTTCCGGGAATTGAAGCTTTCTTT.

The rearrangement links TRBV25-1 to TRBJ1-2; D remains ambiguous. V was clipped by 2 bases and J by 8 bases, with 15 bases between them. In germline, CDR1 is MGHDK, CDR2 SYGVNS. The CDR3 contains 14 residues. For the CDR3, the DNA is TGTGCCAGCAGTGAAATGGAGGGCTCGGTAGGCTACACCTTC. It translates to CASSEMEGSVGYTF.

This clone was counted once. The J gene is TRBJ2-7, the V gene TRBV28; 10 bases fit TRBD2. CDR1 is MDHEN and CDR2 is SYDVKM in the germline V gene. The CDR3 length is 14 residues. Trimming removed 5 bases from V and 3 bases from J; junction bases left unmatched: 4. The CDR3 spells CASSLSGRFYEQYF. The CDR3 coding sequence is TGTGCCAGCAGTCTTAGCGGGAGGTTCTACGAGCAGTACTTC.

This chain links TRBV5-5 with TRBJ2-7, with TRBD1 matching 10 bases. Per germline, CDR1 SGHKS and CDR2 YYEKEE (reference sequence). V lost 0 bases and J lost 3; bases outside the gene matches: 9. The CDR3 sequence is 17 residues long. The CDR3 loop is CASSLVNRDRGYYEQYF. The CDR3 coding sequence is TGTGCCAGCAGCTTGGTTAACCGGGACAGGGGTTACTACGAGCAGTACTTC.

This chain uses TRBV11-2 with TRBJ1-2; 8 nucleotides line up with TRBD1. CDR1 SGHAT and CDR2 FQNNGV come from the germline V gene. Trimming removed 3 bases from V and 2 bases from J; junction bases left unmatched: 2. The CDR3 length is 14 residues. CDR3 loop: CASSLDRVNYGYTF. The CDR3, as DNA: TGTGCCAGCAGCTTGGACAGGGTGAACTATGGCTACACCTTC.

The chain combines TRBV6-1 with TRBJ1-2, with 9 bases fitting TRBD1. The germline gives CDR1 MNHNS, CDR2 SASEGT. J lost 7 bases, V lost 7 bases, and 16 bases had no gene match. This CDR3 spans 16 amino acids. The CDR3, as DNA: TGTGCCAGCATAGAAGCCCCGGGACAGGGTGTGGGTGGCTACACCTTC. Its protein is CASIEAPGQGVGGYTF.

The V and J genes are TRBV3-1 (or the pseudogene TRBV3-2) and TRBJ2-3; tentative D call: TRBD2 (6 bases). V shed 4 bases and J shed 6 bases, with 20 bases lying between them. This CDR3 is 16 amino acids long. Germline values: CDR1 LGHDT, CDR2 YNNKEL (reference sequence). For the CDR3, the DNA is TGTGCCAGCAGCCCCCCGACTAGTTCGGCTTCCGATACGCAGTATTTT. Translating gives CASSPPTSSASDTQYF.

The chain links TRBV5-1 to TRBJ2-7; D perhaps matches TRBD2 (5 bases). Trimming stripped 0 bases from V and 7 bases from J, with 11 bases between. This CDR3 is 13 amino acids long. CDR1 is SGHRS and CDR2 is YFSETQ in the germline V gene. The CDR3 DNA follows: TGCGCCAGCAGCTTGGACCCGTCGGGGGAGCAGTACTTC. Its protein product is CASSLDPSGEQYF.

V and J are TRBV5-1 and TRBJ2-3; 8 nucleotides agree with TRBD2. The CDR3 consists of 14 residues. Germline V gene data show CDR1 as SGHRS and CDR2 as YFSETQ. V shed 4 bases, J shed 1 base, and the junction held 2 bases outside the gene matches. The CDR3: CASSGREGTDTQYF. The CDR3, as DNA: TGCGCCAGCAGCGGGCGGGAGGGCACAGATACGCAGTATTTT.

V gene TRBV27 combines with J gene TRBJ2-1; no clear D gene. Germline assignment: CDR1 MNHEY and CDR2 SMNVEV (reference sequence). The V end was cut by 1 base, the J end by 0 bases, with 13 bases between. This CDR3 has 17 amino acids. The CDR3 DNA reads TGTGCCAGCAGTTTATATAACACCGCTCCCTCCTACAATGAGCAGTTCTTC. It encodes CASSLYNTAPSYNEQFF.

The gene calls are TRBV29-1 and TRBJ2-7, with 8 nucleotides matching TRBD1. Germline V gene sequence: CDR1 SQVTM, CDR2 ANQGSEA. The CDR3 length is 13 residues. Losses at the gene ends were 8 bases for V and 2 bases for J; bases not matched to a gene: 8. Here the CDR3 reads CSCQGQATYEQYF. CDR3 bases: TGCAGCTGTCAGGGACAGGCGACCTACGAGCAGTACTTC.

This chain connects TRBV19 to TRBJ1-5, with unresolved D. The V end was cut by 6 bases, the J end by 7 bases, with 13 bases between. Germline V gene data show CDR1 as LNHDA and CDR2 as SQIVND (reference sequence). There are 13 residues in the CDR3. The CDR3 DNA reads TGTGCCAGTAGCCAAGGAGGTGTACAGCCCCAGCATTTT. Amino acid sequence: CASSQGGVQPQHF. Full variable domain (rest looked up from reference TRBV19 and TRBJ1-5): DGGITQSPKYLFRKEGQNVTLSCEQNLNHDAMYWYRQDPGQGLRLIYYSQIVNDFQKGDIAEGYSVSREKKESFPLTVTSAQKNPTAFYLCASSQGGVQPQHFGDGTRLSIL.

The gene calls are TRBV5-6 and TRBJ2-3; 8 bases fit TRBD2. This CDR3 is 14 amino acids long. V gave up 3 bases and J gave up 4 bases; unmatched junction bases: 4. Germline V gene lookup returns CDR1 SGHDT and CDR2 YYEEEE. The CDR3 protein is CASSSGGRADTQYF. The DNA for the CDR3 is TGTGCCAGCAGCTCGGGGGGGCGGGCAGATACGCAGTATTTT.

The chain has TRBV13 and TRBJ2-7; 8 bases match TRBD1. CDR1 and CDR2 (germline): PRHDT, FYEKMQ (reference sequence). Trimming removed 4 bases from V and 7 bases from J; junction bases left unmatched: 12. The CDR3 is 15 residues long. CDR3 in amino acids: CASSSRTGMVREQYF. DNA of the CDR3: TGTGCCAGCAGCTCACGGACAGGGATGGTTCGTGAGCAGTACTTC.

This clone was recorded a few times. This chain connects TRBV9 to TRBJ2-7; D remains ambiguous. This CDR3 contains 15 residues. Germline CDR1 is SGDLS and CDR2 is YYNGEE. The V end was cut by 0 bases, the J end by 3 bases, with 13 bases between. The CDR3: CASSVVGRPSYEQYF. The CDR3 DNA reads TGTGCCAGCAGCGTAGTAGGCAGGCCCAGCTACGAGCAGTACTTC.

The chain couples TRBV27 to TRBJ1-2, with D perhaps TRBD1 (5 bases). V lost 6 bases, J lost 5 bases, and 19 bases lay in between. Germline V lookup: CDR1 MNHEY, CDR2 SMNVEV (reference sequence). The CDR3 extends over 15 amino acids. The CDR3 loop is CASRPTVSFGYGYTF. The CDR3 DNA reads as TGTGCCAGCAGACCGACAGTTTCCTTTGGTTATGGCTACACCTTC.

The V and J genes are TRBV24-1 and TRBJ1-2; D might be TRBD1 (5 bases). The V end lost 1 base, the J end lost 1 base, and 15 bases lay between the germline ends. The CDR3 is 17 amino acids. Germline CDR1 reads KGHDR; CDR2 reads SFDVKD. The CDR3 nucleotides read TGTGCCACCAGTGATTTTAGCGTGGGGCGGGGTAACTATGGCTACACCTTC. Amino acids: CATSDFSVGRGNYGYTF.

This chain uses TRBV5-1 with TRBJ2-3, with a tentative D call TRBD2 (6 bases). V was clipped by 4 bases and J by 6 bases, with 12 bases between them. Germline V CDR1 and CDR2: SGHRS, YFSETQ. The CDR3 contains 13 residues. The CDR3 sequence: CASSEASADTQYF. The CDR3 nucleotides are TGCGCCAGCAGCGAGGCTAGCGCGGATACGCAGTATTTT.

V gene TRBV6-1 combines with J gene TRBJ1-2; TRBD1 agrees at 10 bases. This CDR3 region has 16 residues. The germline V gene has CDR1 MNHNS and CDR2 SASEGT. The J segment lost 8 bases and the V segment lost 0 bases, leaving 9 bases of the junction unmatched. DNA for the CDR3: TGTGCCAGCAGTGAAGCGGGGACAGGGGTATATGACGGCTACACCTTC. Residues: CASSEAGTGVYDGYTF.

The rearrangement uses TRBV28 and TRBJ1-2; D is perhaps TRBD1 (6 bases). The V end lost 6 bases, the J end lost 4 bases, and 18 bases lay between the germline ends. The germline CDR1 and CDR2 sequences are MDHEN and SYDVKM. CDR3 length equals 15 residues. CDR3 in amino acids: CASRGGDTSGYGYTF. CDR3 DNA sequence: TGTGCCAGCAGGGGGGGGGACACTTCGGGCTATGGCTACACCTTC.